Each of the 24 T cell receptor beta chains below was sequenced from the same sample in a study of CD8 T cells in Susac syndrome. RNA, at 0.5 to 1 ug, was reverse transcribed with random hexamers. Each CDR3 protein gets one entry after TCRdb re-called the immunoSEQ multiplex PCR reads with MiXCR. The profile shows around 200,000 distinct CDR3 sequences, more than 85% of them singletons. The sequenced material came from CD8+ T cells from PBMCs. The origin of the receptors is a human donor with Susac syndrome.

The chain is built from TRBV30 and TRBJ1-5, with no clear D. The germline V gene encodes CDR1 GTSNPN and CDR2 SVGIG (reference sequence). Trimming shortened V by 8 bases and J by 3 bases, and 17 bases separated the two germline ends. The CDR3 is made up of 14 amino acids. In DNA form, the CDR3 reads TGTGCCGCCGCCGCGGACGGACTCAATCAGCCCCAGCATTTT. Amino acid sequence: CAAAADGLNQPQHF.

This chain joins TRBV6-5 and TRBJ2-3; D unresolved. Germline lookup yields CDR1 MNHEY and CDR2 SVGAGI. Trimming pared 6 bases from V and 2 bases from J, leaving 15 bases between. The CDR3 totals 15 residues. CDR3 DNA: TGTGCCAGCAGGCCGGAGTCTCGCCACACAGATACGCAGTATTTT. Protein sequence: CASRPESRHTDTQYF.

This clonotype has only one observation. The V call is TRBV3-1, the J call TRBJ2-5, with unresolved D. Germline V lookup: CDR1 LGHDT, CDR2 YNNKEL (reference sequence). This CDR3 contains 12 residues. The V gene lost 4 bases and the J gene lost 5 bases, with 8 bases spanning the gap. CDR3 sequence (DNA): TGTGCCAGCAGCCTTTGGACGGAGACCCAGTACTTC. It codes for CASSLWTETQYF.

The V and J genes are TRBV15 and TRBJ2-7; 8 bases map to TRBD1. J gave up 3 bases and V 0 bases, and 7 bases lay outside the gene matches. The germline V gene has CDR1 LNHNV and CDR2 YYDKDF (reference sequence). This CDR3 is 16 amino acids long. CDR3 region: CATSRDRQGYNYEQYF. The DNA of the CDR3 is TGTGCCACCAGCAGAGACCGACAGGGGTATAACTACGAGCAGTACTTC.

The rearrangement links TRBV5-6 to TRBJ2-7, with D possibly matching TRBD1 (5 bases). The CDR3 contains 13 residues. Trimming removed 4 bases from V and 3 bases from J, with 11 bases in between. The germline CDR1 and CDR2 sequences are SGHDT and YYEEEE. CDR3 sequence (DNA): TGTGCCAGCAGCCCCCACCAGGGCTACGAGCAGTACTTC. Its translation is CASSPHQGYEQYF.

DNA of the CDR3: TGCAGTGCTGCAGCGGGGGGGCCGAGCAATGAGCAGTTCTTC. Translation gives CSAAAGGPSNEQFF. The gene calls are TRBV20-1 and TRBJ2-1, with TRBD2 identical over 10 bases. This CDR3 comprises 14 residues. Germline CDR1 is DFQATT and CDR2 is SNEGSKA (reference sequence). Unmatched junction bases numbered 7, after V lost 5 bases and J lost 6 bases.

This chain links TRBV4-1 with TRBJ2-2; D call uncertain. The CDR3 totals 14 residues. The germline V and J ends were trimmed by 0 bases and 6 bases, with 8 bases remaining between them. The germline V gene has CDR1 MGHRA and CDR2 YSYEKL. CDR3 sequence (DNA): TGCGCCAGCAGCCAAGATACGGTCCCCGGGGAGCTGTTTTTT. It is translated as CASSQDTVPGELFF.

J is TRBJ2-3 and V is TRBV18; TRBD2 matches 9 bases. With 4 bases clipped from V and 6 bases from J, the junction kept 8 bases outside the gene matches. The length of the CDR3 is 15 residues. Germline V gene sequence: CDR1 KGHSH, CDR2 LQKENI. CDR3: CASSRGLAGIDTQYF. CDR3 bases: TGTGCCAGCTCACGAGGCCTAGCGGGGATTGATACGCAGTATTTT.

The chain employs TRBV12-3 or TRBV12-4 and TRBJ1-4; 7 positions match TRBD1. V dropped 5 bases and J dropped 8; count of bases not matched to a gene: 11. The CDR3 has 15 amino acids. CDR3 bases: TGTGCCAGCAGTGCGTCCCGGGACAGTTACGAAAAACTGTTTTTT. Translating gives CASSASRDSYEKLFF.

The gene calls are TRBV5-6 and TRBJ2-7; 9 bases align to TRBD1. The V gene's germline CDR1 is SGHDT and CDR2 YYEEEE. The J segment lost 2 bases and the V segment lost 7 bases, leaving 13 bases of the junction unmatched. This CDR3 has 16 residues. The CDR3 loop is CASGLLSGTGTYEQYF. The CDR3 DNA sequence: TGTGCCAGCGGCCTATTATCCGGGACAGGGACCTACGAGCAGTACTTC.

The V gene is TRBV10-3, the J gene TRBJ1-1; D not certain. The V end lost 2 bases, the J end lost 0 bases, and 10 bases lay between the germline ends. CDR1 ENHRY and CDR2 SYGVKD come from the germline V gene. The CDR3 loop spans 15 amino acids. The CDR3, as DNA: TGTGCCATCAGTGAGGGTAGAGGGATGAACACTGAAGCTTTCTTT. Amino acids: CAISEGRGMNTEAFF.

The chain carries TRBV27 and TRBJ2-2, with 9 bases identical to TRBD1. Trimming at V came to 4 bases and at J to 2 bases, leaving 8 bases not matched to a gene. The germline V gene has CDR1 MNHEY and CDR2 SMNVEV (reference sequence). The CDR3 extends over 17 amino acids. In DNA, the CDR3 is TGTGCCAGCAGTTCCGCCGGGACAGGGTTCAACACCGGGGAGCTGTTTTTT. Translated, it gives CASSSAGTGFNTGELFF.

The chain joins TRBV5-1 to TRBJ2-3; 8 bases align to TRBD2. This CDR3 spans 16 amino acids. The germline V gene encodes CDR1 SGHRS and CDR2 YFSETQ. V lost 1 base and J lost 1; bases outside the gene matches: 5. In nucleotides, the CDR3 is TGCGCCAGCAGCTTGCTACAGACTAGCGGCACAGATACGCAGTATTTT. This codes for CASSLLQTSGTDTQYF.

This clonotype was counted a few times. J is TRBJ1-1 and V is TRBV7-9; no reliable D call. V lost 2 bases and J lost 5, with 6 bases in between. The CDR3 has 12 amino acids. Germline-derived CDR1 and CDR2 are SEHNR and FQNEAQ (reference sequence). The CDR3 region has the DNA TGTGCCAGCAGCTTATACGGTACTGAAGCTTTCTTT. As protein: CASSLYGTEAFF.

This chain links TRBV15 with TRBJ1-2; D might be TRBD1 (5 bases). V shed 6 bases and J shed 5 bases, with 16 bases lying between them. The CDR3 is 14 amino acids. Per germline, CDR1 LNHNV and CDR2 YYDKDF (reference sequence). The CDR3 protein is CATSGGELDYGYTF. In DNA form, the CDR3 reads TGTGCCACCAGTGGGGGGGAGCTCGATTATGGCTACACCTTC.

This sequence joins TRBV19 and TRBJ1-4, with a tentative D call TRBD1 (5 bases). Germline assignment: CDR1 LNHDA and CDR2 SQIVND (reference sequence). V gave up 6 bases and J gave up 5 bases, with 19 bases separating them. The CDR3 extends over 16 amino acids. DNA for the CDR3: TGTGCCAGTAGGAAGATTGCCGGGACGGAAAATGAAAAACTGTTTTTT. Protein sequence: CASRKIAGTENEKLFF.

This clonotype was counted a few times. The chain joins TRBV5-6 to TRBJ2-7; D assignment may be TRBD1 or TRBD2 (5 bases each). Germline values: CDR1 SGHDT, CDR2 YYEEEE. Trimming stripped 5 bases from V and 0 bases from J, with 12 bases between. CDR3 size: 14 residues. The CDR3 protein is CASSQTGTSYEQYF. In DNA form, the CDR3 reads TGTGCCAGCAGTCAGACGGGGACCTCCTACGAGCAGTACTTC. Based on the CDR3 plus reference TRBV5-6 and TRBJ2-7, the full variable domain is DAGVTQSPTHLIKTRGQQVTLRCSPKSGHDTVSWYQQALGQGPQFIFQYYEEEERQRGNFPDRFSGHQFPNYSSELNVNALLLGDSALYLCASSQTGTSYEQYFGPGTRLTVT.

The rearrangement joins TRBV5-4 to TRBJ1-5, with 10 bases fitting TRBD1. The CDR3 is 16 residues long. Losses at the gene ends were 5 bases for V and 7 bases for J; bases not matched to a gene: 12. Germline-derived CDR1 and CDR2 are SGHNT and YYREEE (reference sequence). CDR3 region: CASSIKGQGVNQPQHF. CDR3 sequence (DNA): TGTGCCAGCAGTATCAAAGGACAGGGGGTAAACCAGCCCCAGCATTTT.

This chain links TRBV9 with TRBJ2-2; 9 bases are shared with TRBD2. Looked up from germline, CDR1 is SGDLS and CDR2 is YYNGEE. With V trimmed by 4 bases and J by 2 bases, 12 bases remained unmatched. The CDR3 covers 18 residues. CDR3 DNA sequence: TGTGCCAGCAGCCCCTCAGGCGGGGGGGGAATAAACACCGGGGAGCTGTTTTTT. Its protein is CASSPSGGGGINTGELFF.

CDR3 in amino acids: CASSFGRGYEQYF. The CDR3 nucleotides are TGTGCCAGCAGCTTCGGCAGGGGCTACGAGCAGTACTTC. This chain connects TRBV5-4 to TRBJ2-7; tentatively, D is TRBD1 (6 bases). The V gene lost 2 bases and the J gene lost 3 bases, with 9 bases spanning the gap. The germline CDR1 and CDR2 sequences are SGHNT and YYREEE (reference sequence). The length of the CDR3 is 13 residues.

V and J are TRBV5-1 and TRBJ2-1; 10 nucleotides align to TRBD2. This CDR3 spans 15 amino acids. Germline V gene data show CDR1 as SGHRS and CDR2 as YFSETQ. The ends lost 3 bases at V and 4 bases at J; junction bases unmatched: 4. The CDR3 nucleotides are TGCGCCAGCAGCTATACTAGCGGGAATTACAATGAGCAGTTCTTC. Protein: CASSYTSGNYNEQFF.

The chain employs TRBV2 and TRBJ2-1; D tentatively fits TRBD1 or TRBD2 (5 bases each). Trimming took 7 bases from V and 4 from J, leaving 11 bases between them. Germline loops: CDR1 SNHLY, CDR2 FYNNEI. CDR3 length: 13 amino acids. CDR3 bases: TGTGCCAGCATAGGGGACGGATACAATGAGCAGTTCTTC. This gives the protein CASIGDGYNEQFF.

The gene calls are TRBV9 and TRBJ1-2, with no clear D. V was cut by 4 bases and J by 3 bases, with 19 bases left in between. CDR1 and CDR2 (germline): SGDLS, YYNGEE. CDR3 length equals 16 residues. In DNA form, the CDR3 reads TGTGCCAGCAGCTTGGAGCAGTTCACCTCGGACTATGGCTACACCTTC. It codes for CASSLEQFTSDYGYTF.

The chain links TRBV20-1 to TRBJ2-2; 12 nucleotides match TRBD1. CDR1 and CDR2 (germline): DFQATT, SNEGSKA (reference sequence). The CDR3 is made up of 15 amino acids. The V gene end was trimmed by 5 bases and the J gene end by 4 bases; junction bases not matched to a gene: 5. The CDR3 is CSAQGTGGITGELFF. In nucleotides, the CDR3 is TGCAGTGCTCAAGGGACAGGGGGCATCACCGGGGAGCTGTTTTTT.